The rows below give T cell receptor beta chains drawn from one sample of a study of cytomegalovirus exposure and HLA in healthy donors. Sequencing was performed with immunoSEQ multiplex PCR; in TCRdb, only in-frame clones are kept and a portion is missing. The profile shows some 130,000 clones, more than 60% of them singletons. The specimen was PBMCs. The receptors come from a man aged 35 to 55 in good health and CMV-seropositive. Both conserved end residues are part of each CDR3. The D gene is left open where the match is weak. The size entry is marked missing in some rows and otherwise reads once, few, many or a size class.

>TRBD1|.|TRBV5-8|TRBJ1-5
CASSLHTGTGLNQPQHF
TGTGCCAGCAGCTTACACACCGGGACAGGACTGAATCAGCCCCAGCATTTT
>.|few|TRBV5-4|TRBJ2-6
CASSLALSLSGANVLTF
TGTGCCAGCAGCTTGGCCTTAAGCCTTTCTGGGGCCAACGTCCTGACTTTC
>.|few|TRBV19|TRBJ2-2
CASSLKTGNTGELFF
TGTGCCAGTAGTCTAAAGACAGGGAACACCGGGGAGCTGTTTTTT
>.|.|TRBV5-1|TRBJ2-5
CASSLDRAEETQYF
TGCGCCAGCAGCTTGGACAGGGCGGAAGAGACCCAGTACTTC
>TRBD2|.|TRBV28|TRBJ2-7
CASSLLGTSGNYEQYF
TGTGCCAGCAGTTTACTGGGGACTAGCGGAAACTACGAGCAGTACTTC
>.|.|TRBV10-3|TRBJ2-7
CAISAPRGAGEQYF
TGTGCCATCAGTGCCCCTCGGGGGGCCGGCGAGCAGTACTTC
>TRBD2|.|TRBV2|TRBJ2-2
CASSLRGLAGNTGELFF
TGTGCCAGCAGTTTAAGGGGACTAGCGGGGAACACCGGGGAGCTGTTTTTT
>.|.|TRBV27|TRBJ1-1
CASKNRAMNTEAFF
TGTGCCAGCAAGAACAGGGCGATGAACACTGAAGCTTTCTTT
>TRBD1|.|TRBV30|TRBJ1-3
CAWGQGEGNTIYF
TGTGCCTGGGGCCAGGGGGAGGGAAACACCATATATTTT
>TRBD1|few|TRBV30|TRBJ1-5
CALNRGLNQPQHF
TGTGCCCTTAACAGGGGGCTCAATCAGCCCCAGCATTTT
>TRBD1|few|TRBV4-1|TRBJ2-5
CASRRGTGGWETQYF
TGCGCCAGCAGAAGAGGGACAGGGGGCTGGGAGACCCAGTACTTC
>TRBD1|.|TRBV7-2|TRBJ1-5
CASSWTGSSNQPQHF
TGTGCCAGCTCGTGGACAGGGTCTAGCAATCAGCCCCAGCATTTT
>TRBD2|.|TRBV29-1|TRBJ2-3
CSVAGSGRPDTQYF
TGCAGCGTTGCAGGTAGCGGGAGGCCCGATACGCAGTATTTT
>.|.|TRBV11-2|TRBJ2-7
CASSTLWTASPRYF
TGTGCCAGCAGCACCCTTTGGACAGCCTCCCCGCGGTACTTC
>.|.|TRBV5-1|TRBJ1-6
CASSLVGQPYNSPLHF
TGCGCCAGCAGCTTGGTTGGGCAGCCCTATAATTCACCCCTCCACTTT
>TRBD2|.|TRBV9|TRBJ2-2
CASSRTSGGTNTGELFF
TGTGCCAGCAGCAGGACTAGCGGGGGGACGAACACCGGGGAGCTGTTTTTT
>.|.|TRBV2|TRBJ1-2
CASSSKNRYGYTF
TGTGCCAGCAGCTCGAAAAACAGATATGGCTACACCTTC
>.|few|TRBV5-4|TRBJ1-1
CASSLEGIRGNTEAFF
TGTGCCAGCAGCTTGGAAGGGATCCGGGGGAACACTGAAGCTTTCTTT
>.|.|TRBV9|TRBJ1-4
CASSVGGIGEKLFF
TGTGCCAGCAGCGTAGGCGGCATCGGAGAAAAACTGTTTTTT
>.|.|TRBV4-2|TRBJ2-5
CASSQDQFGQGQETQYF
TGTGCCAGCAGCCAAGACCAGTTTGGGCAGGGGCAAGAGACCCAGTACTTC
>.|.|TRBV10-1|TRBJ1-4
CASLLGGTSDEKLFF
TGCGCCAGCCTCCTTGGAGGGACCTCGGATGAAAAACTGTTTTTT
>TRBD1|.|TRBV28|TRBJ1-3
CASTRTGGSGNTIYF
TGTGCCAGCACCCGGACAGGGGGATCTGGAAACACCATATATTTT
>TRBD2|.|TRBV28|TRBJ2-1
CASSVAGSYNEQFF
TGTGCCAGCAGCGTAGCGGGCTCCTACAATGAGCAGTTCTTC
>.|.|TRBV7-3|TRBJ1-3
CASSAQGSGNTIYF
TGTGCCAGCAGCGCTCAGGGTTCTGGAAACACCATATATTTT
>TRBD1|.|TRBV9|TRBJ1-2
CASSLLGQGNYGYTF
TGTGCCAGCAGTCTCCTGGGACAGGGGAACTATGGCTACACCTTC
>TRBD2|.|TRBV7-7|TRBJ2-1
CASSLAGLAGGHEQFF
TGTGCCAGCAGCTTAGCGGGACTAGCGGGGGGACATGAGCAGTTCTTC
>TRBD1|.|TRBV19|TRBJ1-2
CASSFYLVGQGTNYGYTF
TGTGCCAGTAGTTTCTACCTCGTGGGACAGGGGACTAACTATGGCTACACCTTC
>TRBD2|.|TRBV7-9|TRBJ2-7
CASSPGLAGPYEQYF
TGTGCCAGCAGCCCCGGGCTAGCGGGGCCCTACGAGCAGTACTTC
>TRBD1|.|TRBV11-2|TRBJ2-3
CASSFGWDREADTQYF
TGTGCCAGCAGCTTCGGCTGGGACAGGGAGGCAGATACGCAGTATTTT
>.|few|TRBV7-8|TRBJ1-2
CASSLLQGFGYTF
TGTGCCAGCAGCTTACTCCAGGGGTTTGGCTACACCTTC